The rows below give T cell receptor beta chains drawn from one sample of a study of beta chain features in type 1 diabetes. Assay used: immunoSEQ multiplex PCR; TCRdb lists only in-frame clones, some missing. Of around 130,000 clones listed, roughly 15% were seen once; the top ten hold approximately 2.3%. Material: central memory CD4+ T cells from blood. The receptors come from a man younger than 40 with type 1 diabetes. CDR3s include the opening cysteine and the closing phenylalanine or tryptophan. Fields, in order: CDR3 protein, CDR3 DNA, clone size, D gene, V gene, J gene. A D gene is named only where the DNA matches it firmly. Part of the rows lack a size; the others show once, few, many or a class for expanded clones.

CDR3: CAITSIENTEAFF
DNA: TGTGCCATCACAAGTATTGAGAACACTGAAGCTTTCTTT
size: few
D: .
V: TRBV10-3
J: TRBJ1-1

CDR3: CASSSGDYGYTF
DNA: TGTGCCAGCAGCTCAGGGGACTATGGCTACACCTTC
size: few
D: .
V: TRBV6-5
J: TRBJ1-2

CDR3: CASSLSGYQETQYF
DNA: TGTGCCAGCAGTTTATCGGGGTACCAAGAGACCCAGTACTTC
size: few
D: .
V: TRBV27
J: TRBJ2-5

CDR3: CASSSTFNTEAFF
DNA: TGTGCCAGCAGCAGTACCTTTAACACTGAAGCTTTCTTT
size: .
D: .
V: TRBV7-9
J: TRBJ1-1

CDR3: CASSDLGGSKNIQYF
DNA: TGTGCCAGCAGTGACCTTGGAGGGTCCAAAAACATTCAGTACTTC
size: few
D: .
V: TRBV6-1
J: TRBJ2-4

CDR3: CSVASVGHHEQYF
DNA: TGCAGCGTTGCCTCGGTTGGGCACCACGAGCAGTACTTC
size: few
D: .
V: TRBV29-1
J: TRBJ2-7

CDR3: CASSRRDRGENQPQHF
DNA: TGTGCCAGCAGCCGACGCGACAGGGGCGAGAATCAGCCCCAGCATTTT
size: few
D: TRBD1
V: TRBV7-8
J: TRBJ1-5

CDR3: CSVGQLNQPQHF
DNA: TGCAGCGTTGGGCAGCTCAATCAGCCCCAGCATTTT
size: few
D: .
V: TRBV29-1
J: TRBJ1-5

CDR3: CASSYGTDTQYF
DNA: TGTGCCAGCAGTTACGGCACAGATACGCAGTATTTT
size: .
D: .
V: TRBV6-6
J: TRBJ2-3

CDR3: CAWSVTGFRPNYGYTF
DNA: TGTGCCTGGAGTGTAACAGGGTTTCGCCCTAACTATGGCTACACCTTC
size: few
D: .
V: TRBV30
J: TRBJ1-2

CDR3: CASSLGQTDTGELFF
DNA: TGCGCCAGCAGCTTGGGACAGACTGACACCGGGGAGCTGTTTTTT
size: .
D: .
V: TRBV5-1
J: TRBJ2-2

CDR3: CASSLDLDDRNQPQHF
DNA: TGCGCCAGCAGCTTGGATTTGGATGATCGCAATCAGCCCCAGCATTTT
size: .
D: .
V: TRBV5-1
J: TRBJ1-5

CDR3: CASSLPASYEQYF
DNA: TGTGCCAGCAGCCTCCCGGCTTCCTACGAGCAGTACTTC
size: many
D: .
V: TRBV13
J: TRBJ2-7

CDR3: CASSPRTVLSEKLFF
DNA: TGTGCCAGCAGCCCGCGGACAGTCCTTTCTGAAAAACTGTTTTTT
size: many
D: .
V: TRBV7-2
J: TRBJ1-4

CDR3: CASSTGELFF
DNA: TGTGCCAGCAGTACCGGGGAGCTGTTTTTT
size: few
D: .
V: TRBV7-9
J: TRBJ2-2

CDR3: CATRGRALVGQYF
DNA: TGTGCCACCCGAGGTAGGGCGTTGGTGGGGCAGTACTTC
size: few
D: .
V: TRBV25-1
J: TRBJ2-7

CDR3: CASSLSASTDTQYF
DNA: TGCGCCAGCAGCCTCTCGGCGAGCACAGATACGCAGTATTTT
size: few
D: .
V: TRBV4-3
J: TRBJ2-3

CDR3: CASSLDGPGTVTYEQYF
DNA: TGTGCCAGCAGCTTAGATGGCCCCGGGACGGTGACCTACGAGCAGTACTTC
size: .
D: .
V: TRBV7-2
J: TRBJ2-7

CDR3: CASSPMAGDVNEQFF
DNA: TGTGCCAGCTCACCAATGGCGGGGGACGTAAATGAGCAGTTCTTC
size: .
D: TRBD2
V: TRBV18
J: TRBJ2-1

CDR3: CASSQDESSYNEQFF
DNA: TGTGCCAGCAGCCAAGATGAGAGCTCCTACAATGAGCAGTTCTTC
size: many
D: .
V: TRBV14
J: TRBJ2-1

CDR3: CASSVGPGQAKGYTF
DNA: TGTGCCAGCAGCGTAGGCCCCGGACAGGCGAAGGGCTACACCTTC
size: .
D: TRBD1
V: TRBV9
J: TRBJ1-2

CDR3: CASSEDSSGNTIYF
DNA: TGCGCCAGCAGTGAGGACAGCTCTGGAAACACCATATATTTT
size: few
D: .
V: TRBV10-1
J: TRBJ1-3

CDR3: CASSPTPGQLAKNIQYF
DNA: TGTGCCAGCAGCCCGACTCCGGGACAGCTAGCCAAAAACATTCAGTACTTC
size: many
D: TRBD1
V: TRBV7-9
J: TRBJ2-4

CDR3: CSVEEPGMSGYTF
DNA: TGCAGCGTTGAAGAACCTGGGATGAGTGGCTACACCTTC
size: few
D: .
V: TRBV29-1
J: TRBJ1-2

CDR3: CASSRGPGQGNSPLHF
DNA: TGTGCCAGCAGCCGGGGCCCGGGACAGGGCAATTCACCCCTCCACTTT
size: .
D: TRBD1
V: TRBV4-2
J: TRBJ1-6

CDR3: CASSREGHTEAFF
DNA: TGTGCCAGCAGCCGCGAGGGTCACACTGAAGCTTTCTTT
size: few
D: .
V: TRBV9
J: TRBJ1-1

CDR3: CASSYSPNSPLHF
DNA: TGTGCCAGCAGTTACTCTCCTAATTCACCCCTCCACTTT
size: .
D: .
V: TRBV6-5
J: TRBJ1-6

CDR3: CASSTPGAPYEQYF
DNA: TGTGCCAGCAGCACCCCAGGGGCTCCCTACGAGCAGTACTTC
size: .
D: .
V: TRBV7-9
J: TRBJ2-7

CDR3: CASSQVGGGPLHF
DNA: TGCGCCAGCAGCCAGGTTGGGGGAGGACCCCTCCACTTT
size: .
D: .
V: TRBV4-3
J: TRBJ1-6